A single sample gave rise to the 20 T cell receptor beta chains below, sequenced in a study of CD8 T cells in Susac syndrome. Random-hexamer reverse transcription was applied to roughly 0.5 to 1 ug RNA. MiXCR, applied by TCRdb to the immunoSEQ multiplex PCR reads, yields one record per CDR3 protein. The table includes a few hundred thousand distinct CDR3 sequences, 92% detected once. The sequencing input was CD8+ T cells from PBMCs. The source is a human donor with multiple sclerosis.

CDR3 residues: CASSLEGAIQETQYF. The CDR3 DNA follows: TGTGCCAGCAGCTTAGAGGGGGCGATTCAAGAGACCCAGTACTTC. The rearrangement links TRBV11-2 to TRBJ2-5; D is perhaps TRBD1 (6 bases). Germline V gives CDR1 SGHAT, CDR2 FQNNGV. This CDR3 is 15 amino acids long. The V and J ends lost 0 bases and 2 bases respectively, with 10 bases between them.

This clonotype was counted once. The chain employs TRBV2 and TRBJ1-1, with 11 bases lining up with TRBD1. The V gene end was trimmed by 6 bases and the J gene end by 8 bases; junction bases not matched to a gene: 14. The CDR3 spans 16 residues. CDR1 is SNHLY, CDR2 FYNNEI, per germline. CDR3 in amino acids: CASSRGQGAPFYEAFF. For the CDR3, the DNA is TGTGCCAGCAGCCGAGGACAGGGGGCGCCTTTTTACGAAGCTTTCTTT.

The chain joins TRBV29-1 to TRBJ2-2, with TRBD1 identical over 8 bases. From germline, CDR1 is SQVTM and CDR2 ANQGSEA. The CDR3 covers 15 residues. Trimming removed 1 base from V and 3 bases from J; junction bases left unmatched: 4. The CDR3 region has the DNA TGCAGCGTTGAAGGGACAGGGACTGACACCGGGGAGCTGTTTTTT. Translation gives CSVEGTGTDTGELFF.

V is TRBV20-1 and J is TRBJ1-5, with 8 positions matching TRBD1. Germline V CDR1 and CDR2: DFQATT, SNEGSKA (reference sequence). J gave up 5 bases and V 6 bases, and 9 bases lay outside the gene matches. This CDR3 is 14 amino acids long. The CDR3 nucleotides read TGCAGTGCCATAAGGACAGGGAAGGATCAGCCCCAGCATTTT. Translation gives CSAIRTGKDQPQHF.

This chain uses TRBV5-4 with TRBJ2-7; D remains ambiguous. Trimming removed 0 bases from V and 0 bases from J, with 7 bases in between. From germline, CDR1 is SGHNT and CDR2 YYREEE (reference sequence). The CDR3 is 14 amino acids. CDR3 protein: CASSLELSSYEQYF. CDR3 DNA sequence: TGTGCCAGCAGCTTGGAGTTAAGCTCCTACGAGCAGTACTTC.

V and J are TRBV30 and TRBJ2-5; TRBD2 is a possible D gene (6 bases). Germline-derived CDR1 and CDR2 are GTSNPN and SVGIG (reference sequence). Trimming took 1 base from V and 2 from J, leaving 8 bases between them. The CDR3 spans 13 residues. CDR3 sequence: CAWSESGQETQYF. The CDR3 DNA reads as TGTGCCTGGAGTGAGAGCGGGCAAGAGACCCAGTACTTC.

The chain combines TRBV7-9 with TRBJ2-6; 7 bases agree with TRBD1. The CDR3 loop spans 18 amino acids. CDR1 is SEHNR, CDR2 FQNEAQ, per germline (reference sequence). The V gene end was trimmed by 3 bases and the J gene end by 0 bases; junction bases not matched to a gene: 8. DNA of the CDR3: TGTGCCAGCAGCTTGTCATCGGGACAGCGCTCTGGGGCCAACGTCCTGACTTTC. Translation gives CASSLSSGQRSGANVLTF.

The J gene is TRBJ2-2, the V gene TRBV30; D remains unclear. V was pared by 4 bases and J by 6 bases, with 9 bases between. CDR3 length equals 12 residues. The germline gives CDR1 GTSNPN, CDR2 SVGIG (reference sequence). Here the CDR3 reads CAWNRSPGELFF. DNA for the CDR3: TGTGCCTGGAATCGAAGTCCCGGGGAGCTGTTTTTT.

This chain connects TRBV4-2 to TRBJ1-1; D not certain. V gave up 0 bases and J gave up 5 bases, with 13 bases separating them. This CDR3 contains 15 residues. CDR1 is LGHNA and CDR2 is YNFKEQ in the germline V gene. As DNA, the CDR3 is TGTGCCAGCAGCCAAGAGTCGGAGTTGGATACTGAAGCTTTCTTT. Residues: CASSQESELDTEAFF.

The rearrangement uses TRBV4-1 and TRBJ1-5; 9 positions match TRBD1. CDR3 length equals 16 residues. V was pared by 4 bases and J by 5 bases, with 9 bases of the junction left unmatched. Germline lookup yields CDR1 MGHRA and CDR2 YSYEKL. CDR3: CASSPNGDRADQPQHF. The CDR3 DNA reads TGCGCCAGCAGCCCCAACGGGGACAGGGCCGATCAGCCCCAGCATTTT.

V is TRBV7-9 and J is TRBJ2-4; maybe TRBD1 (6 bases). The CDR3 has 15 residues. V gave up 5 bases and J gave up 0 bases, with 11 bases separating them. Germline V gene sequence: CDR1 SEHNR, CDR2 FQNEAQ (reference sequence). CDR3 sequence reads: CASSRPGQAKNIQYF. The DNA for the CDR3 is TGTGCCAGCAGCCGGCCGGGACAAGCCAAAAACATTCAGTACTTC.

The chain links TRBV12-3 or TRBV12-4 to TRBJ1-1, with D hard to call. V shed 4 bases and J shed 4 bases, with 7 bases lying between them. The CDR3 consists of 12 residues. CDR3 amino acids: CASSYRVTEAFF. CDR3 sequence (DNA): TGTGCCAGCAGTTATCGGGTCACTGAAGCTTTCTTT.

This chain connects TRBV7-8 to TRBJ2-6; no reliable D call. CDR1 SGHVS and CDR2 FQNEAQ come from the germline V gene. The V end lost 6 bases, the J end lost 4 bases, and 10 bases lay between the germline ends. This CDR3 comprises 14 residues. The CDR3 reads CASSLDSGANVLTF. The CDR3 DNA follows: TGTGCCAGCAGTCTAGACTCCGGGGCCAACGTCCTGACTTTC.

The CDR3 sequence: CASSFVQGSTEAFF. The CDR3 nucleotides are TGTGCCAGCAGCTTTGTCCAGGGGTCCACTGAAGCTTTCTTT. V usage is TRBV7-9 and J usage is TRBJ1-1; a weak D match, TRBD1 (6 bases). The V gene's germline CDR1 is SEHNR and CDR2 FQNEAQ (reference sequence). V was pared by 3 bases and J by 4 bases, with 12 bases between. The CDR3 sequence is 14 residues long.

CDR3 bases: TGTGCCAGCAGTCACCGGGACGGCCCCCAAGAGACCCAGTACTTC. The encoded protein is CASSHRDGPQETQYF. V and J are TRBV6-2 or TRBV6-3 and TRBJ2-5; perhaps D is TRBD1 or TRBD2 (5 bases each). CDR1 MNHEY and CDR2 SVGEGT come from the germline V gene. The CDR3 spans 15 residues. Trimming took off 5 bases at V and 1 base at J, with 14 bases between the two ends.

CDR3 sequence: CASSSAGEDYGYTF. The CDR3 bases are TGTGCCAGCAGCTCGGCGGGGGAGGACTATGGCTACACCTTC. V gene TRBV7-8 combines with J gene TRBJ1-2; perhaps TRBD1 as D (5 bases). CDR3 size: 14 residues. Deletions cut 4 bases from V and 3 bases from J, with 12 bases between. The germline V gene has CDR1 SGHVS and CDR2 FQNEAQ.

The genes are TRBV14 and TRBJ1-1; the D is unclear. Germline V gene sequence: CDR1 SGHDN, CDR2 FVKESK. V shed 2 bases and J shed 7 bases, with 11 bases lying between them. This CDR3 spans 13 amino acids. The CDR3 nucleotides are TGTGCCAGCAGCCAATCGCGGACGGTTGAAGCTTTCTTT. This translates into CASSQSRTVEAFF.

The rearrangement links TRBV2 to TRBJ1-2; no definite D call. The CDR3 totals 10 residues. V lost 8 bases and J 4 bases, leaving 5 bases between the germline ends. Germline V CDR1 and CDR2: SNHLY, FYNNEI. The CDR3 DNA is TGTGCCAGCCTCTTCTATGGCTACACCTTC. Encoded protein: CASLFYGYTF.

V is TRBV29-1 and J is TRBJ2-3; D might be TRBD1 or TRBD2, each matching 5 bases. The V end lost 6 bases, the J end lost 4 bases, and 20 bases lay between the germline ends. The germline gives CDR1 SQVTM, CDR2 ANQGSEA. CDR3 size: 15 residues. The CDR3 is CSVIQAGTNPDTQYF. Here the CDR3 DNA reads TGCAGCGTGATACAGGCGGGTACAAACCCAGATACGCAGTATTTT.

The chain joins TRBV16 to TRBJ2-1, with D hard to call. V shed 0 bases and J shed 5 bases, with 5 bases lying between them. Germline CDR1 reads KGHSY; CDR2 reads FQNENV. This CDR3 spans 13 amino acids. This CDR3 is CASSQSSHNEQFF. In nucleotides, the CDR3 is TGTGCCAGCAGCCAATCTTCACACAATGAGCAGTTCTTC.